The rows below give T cell receptor beta chains drawn from one sample of a study of blood T cell repertoires in COVID-19. Clones were sequenced by immunoSEQ multiplex PCR, and TCRdb holds only the in-frame ones, with some missing. Of approximately 270,000 clones listed, approximately 85% were seen once; the top ten hold roughly 0.87%. The sequenced material came from peripheral blood. These receptors were taken from a human donor with COVID-19, enrolled during active disease. The donor label of this sample is uncertain. CDR3s include the opening cysteine and the closing phenylalanine or tryptophan. D genes are given only for firm matches. Rows give clone size only sometimes, using once, few, many, or a class for an expanded clone.

J gene,D gene,V gene,clone size,CDR3 protein,CDR3 DNA
TRBJ2-1,TRBD1,TRBV27,-,CASSQGTGTYNEQFF,TGTGCCAGCAGCCAAGGGACAGGGACCTACAATGAGCAGTTCTTC
TRBJ2-2,TRBD1,TRBV7-3,once,CASSYGPTGTDTGELFF,TGTGCCAGCAGTTATGGACCCACCGGGACAGACACCGGGGAGCTGTTTTTT
TRBJ1-5,-,TRBV12-3/TRBV12-4,-,CASCRGNQPQHF,TGTGCCAGCTGTAGGGGGAATCAGCCCCAGCATTTT
TRBJ1-1,-,TRBV5-1,-,CASSLVQGMNTEAFF,TGCGCCAGCAGCTTGGTACAGGGAATGAACACTGAAGCTTTCTTT
TRBJ1-3,-,TRBV5-4,-,CASSFNRDRRSF,TGTGCCAGCAGCTTTAACAGGGACCGACGGAGTTTT
TRBJ2-7,TRBD2,TRBV27,-,CASSSPGLANSPYEQYF,TGTGCCAGCAGTTCTCCGGGACTAGCGAACTCCCCCTACGAGCAGTACTTC
TRBJ1-2,TRBD1,TRBV25-1,-,CASKGQGAYTF,TGTGCCAGCAAGGGACAGGGGGCCTACACCTTC
TRBJ1-4,-,TRBV28,-,CASSLLSGKTNEKLFF,TGTGCCAGCAGTTTACTCTCAGGGAAGACTAATGAAAAACTGTTTTTT
TRBJ2-1,-,TRBV7-6,-,CASSLGGEQFF,TGTGCCAGCAGCCTGGGGGGTGAGCAGTTCTTC
TRBJ1-4,-,TRBV7-2,-,CASSLFSRGTNEKLFF,TGTGCCAGCAGCTTATTCAGCCGCGGGACTAATGAAAAACTGTTTTTT
TRBJ1-2,-,TRBV28,-,CASSTNYGYTF,TGTGCCAGCAGTACAAACTATGGCTACACCTTC
TRBJ2-7,TRBD1,TRBV5-1,-,CASSLSPGQGEYEQYF,TGCGCCAGCAGCTTGTCCCCGGGACAGGGGGAGTACGAGCAGTACTTC
TRBJ2-3,-,TRBV28,-,CASSAGQSGGTQYF,TGTGCCAGCAGTGCAGGACAGTCCGGTGGTACGCAGTATTTT
TRBJ2-1,-,TRBV15,-,CATSRAPTSLNEQFF,TGTGCCACCAGCAGAGCCCCCACTAGCCTCAATGAGCAGTTCTTC
TRBJ1-4,-,TRBV19,-,CASTLDIVGEKLFF,TGTGCCAGTACCCTGGACATAGTAGGAGAAAAACTGTTTTTT
TRBJ1-2,-,TRBV19,-,CASSIRGTNYGYTF,TGTGCCAGTAGTATCCGGGGAACTAACTATGGCTACACCTTC
TRBJ1-1,-,TRBV10-1,-,CASSSGQSNTEAFF,TGCGCCAGCAGCTCGGGACAAAGTAACACTGAAGCTTTCTTT
TRBJ2-7,-,TRBV19,few,CASSIRNELAYEQYF,TGTGCCAGTAGTATACGAAACGAGTTGGCCTACGAGCAGTACTTC
TRBJ1-2,TRBD1,TRBV19,-,CASSMGQSSAGYGYTF,TGTGCCAGTAGTATGGGACAGAGCTCGGCGGGATATGGCTACACCTTC
TRBJ1-3,-,TRBV7-2,-,CASSLRDSSGNTIYF,TGTGCCAGCAGCTTACGGGATAGCTCTGGAAACACCATATATTTT
TRBJ1-3,-,TRBV18,-,CASSPEQGISGNTIYF,TGTGCCAGCTCACCAGAGCAGGGTATATCTGGAAACACCATATATTTT
TRBJ1-4,-,TRBV7-2,few,CASSTDGGANEKLFF,TGTGCCAGCAGCACGGACGGAGGGGCTAATGAAAAACTGTTTTTT
TRBJ1-5,TRBD1,TRBV6-6,-,CASRQGEVSNQPQHF,TGTGCCAGTCGACAGGGCGAAGTGAGCAATCAGCCCCAGCATTTT
TRBJ2-1,TRBD2,TRBV28,-,CASSPLGLAGLYNEQFF,TGTGCCAGCAGCCCCTTAGGGCTAGCGGGCTTATACAATGAGCAGTTCTTC
TRBJ2-3,TRBD1,TRBV6-5,-,CASIPKDRGTDTQYF,TGTGCCAGCATTCCAAAGGACAGGGGCACAGATACGCAGTATTTT
TRBJ1-6,-,TRBV21-1,-,CASLGPGQLYNSPLHF,TGTGCCAGCTTGGGCCCTGGACAGCTCTATAATTCACCCCTCCACTTT
TRBJ2-3,-,TRBV5-8,few,CASSFAGRSSTDTQYF,TGTGCCAGCAGCTTTGCGGGGAGATCTAGCACAGATACGCAGTATTTT
TRBJ2-1,-,TRBV5-6,-,CASSLVSFSYNEQFF,TGTGCCAGCAGCTTGGTCTCGTTCTCCTACAATGAGCAGTTCTTC
TRBJ1-4,TRBD1,TRBV19,-,CASSTSGTGEEKLFF,TGTGCCAGTAGTACCTCCGGGACAGGGGAAGAAAAACTGTTTTTT
TRBJ2-1,TRBD2,TRBV7-3,-,CASSLPGTSGSRNEQFF,TGTGCCAGCAGCTTACCCGGGACTAGCGGGAGTAGGAATGAGCAGTTCTTC
TRBJ1-4,TRBD1,TRBV5-6,few,CASSLYITGGLAEKLFF,TGTGCCAGCAGCTTATACATTACAGGGGGCCTAGCCGAAAAACTGTTTTTT
TRBJ1-6,TRBD1,TRBV30,-,CAWSVPFRQGVSPLHF,TGTGCCTGGAGTGTACCCTTTCGACAGGGGGTTTCACCCCTCCACTTT
TRBJ1-2,TRBD1,TRBV5-6,-,CASSSGQGSYGYTF,TGTGCCAGCAGCTCGGGACAGGGGAGTTATGGCTACACCTTC
TRBJ2-1,-,TRBV2,-,CASSELVPEQFF,TGTGCCAGCAGTGAATTAGTGCCTGAGCAGTTCTTC
TRBJ2-2,-,TRBV14,-,CASNQGRRGGELFF,TGTGCCAGCAACCAGGGCCGAAGGGGCGGGGAGCTGTTTTTT
TRBJ2-5,TRBD1,TRBV19,-,CASRGTGAETQYF,TGTGCCAGTAGAGGGACAGGGGCAGAGACCCAGTACTTC
TRBJ1-2,TRBD1,TRBV29-1,-,CSGLEPTGGTYGYTF,TGCAGCGGGCTGGAGCCGACAGGGGGGACCTATGGCTACACCTTC
TRBJ2-1,-,TRBV7-2,-,CASSLARSGSSYNEQFF,TGTGCCAGCAGCTTAGCGAGGAGCGGAAGCTCCTACAATGAGCAGTTCTTC
TRBJ2-1,-,TRBV29-1,-,CSAGRPREEQFF,TGCAGCGCCGGACGGCCTCGGGAGGAGCAGTTCTTC
TRBJ1-5,TRBD1,TRBV6-5,-,CASSLDRGSNQPQHF,TGTGCCAGCAGCCTCGACAGGGGCAGCAATCAGCCCCAGCATTTT
TRBJ2-3,-,TRBV7-2,-,CASSRGRGGSTDTQYF,TGTGCCAGCAGCAGGGGAAGGGGGGGATCCACAGATACGCAGTATTTT
TRBJ2-3,TRBD2,TRBV28,-,CATQRTSGTDTQYF,TGTGCCACCCAACGGACTAGCGGGACAGATACGCAGTATTTT
TRBJ2-7,-,TRBV28,-,CASSLPQGRNEQYF,TGTGCCAGCAGTTTGCCACAGGGGAGGAACGAGCAGTACTTC
TRBJ2-6,-,TRBV2,-,CASSAQVTGANVLTF,TGTGCCAGCAGTGCTCAGGTCACTGGGGCCAACGTCCTGACTTTC
TRBJ2-3,TRBD2,TRBV7-2,-,CASSLPTSGNTDTQYF,TGTGCCAGCAGCCTCCCGACTAGCGGGAACACAGATACGCAGTATTTT
TRBJ1-5,-,TRBV2,-,CASSVGGLKPQHF,TGTGCCAGCAGTGTGGGAGGGCTAAAGCCCCAGCATTTT
TRBJ1-4,-,TRBV2,-,CASSPRQTTNEKLFF,TGTGCCAGCAGTCCCAGACAGACAACTAATGAAAAACTGTTTTTT
TRBJ1-2,-,TRBV5-4,-,CASSSKDKTPWDYGYTF,TGTGCCAGCAGCTCAAAAGACAAAACCCCATGGGACTATGGCTACACCTTC
TRBJ2-7,TRBD1,TRBV30,-,CAWSAQGAFGGYEQYF,TGTGCCTGGAGTGCCCAGGGGGCATTCGGAGGCTACGAGCAGTACTTC
TRBJ2-2,-,TRBV7-2,few,CASTLGGGAGELFF,TGTGCCAGCACCTTAGGGGGGGGCGCCGGGGAGCTGTTTTTT
TRBJ2-7,-,TRBV2,-,CASSGYYEQYF,TGTGCCAGCAGTGGTTACTACGAGCAGTACTTC